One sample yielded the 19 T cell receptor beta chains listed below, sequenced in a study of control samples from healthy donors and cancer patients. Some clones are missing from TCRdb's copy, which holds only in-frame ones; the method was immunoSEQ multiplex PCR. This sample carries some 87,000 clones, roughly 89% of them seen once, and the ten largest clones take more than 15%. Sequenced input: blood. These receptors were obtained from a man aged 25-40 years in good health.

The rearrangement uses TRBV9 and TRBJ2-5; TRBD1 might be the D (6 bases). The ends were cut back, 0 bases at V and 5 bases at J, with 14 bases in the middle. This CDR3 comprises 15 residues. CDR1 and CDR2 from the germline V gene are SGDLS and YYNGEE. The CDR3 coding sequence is TGTGCCAGCAGCGTAGGTAACAAGGGGGTGGAGACCCAGTACTTC. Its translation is CASSVGNKGVETQYF.

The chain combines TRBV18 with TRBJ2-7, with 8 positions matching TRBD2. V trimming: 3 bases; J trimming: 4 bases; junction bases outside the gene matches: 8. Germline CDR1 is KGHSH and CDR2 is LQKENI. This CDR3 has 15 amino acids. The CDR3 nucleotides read TGTGCCAGCTCACCCAATCAGGGCGGGGGGTACGAGCAGTACTTC. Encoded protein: CASSPNQGGGYEQYF.

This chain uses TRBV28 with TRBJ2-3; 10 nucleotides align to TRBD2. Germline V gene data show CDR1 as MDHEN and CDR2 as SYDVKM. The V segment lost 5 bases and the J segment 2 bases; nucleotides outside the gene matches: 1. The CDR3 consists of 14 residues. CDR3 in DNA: TGTGCCAGCAGTAGCGGGGGGGCCACAGATACGCAGTATTTT. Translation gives CASSSGGATDTQYF.

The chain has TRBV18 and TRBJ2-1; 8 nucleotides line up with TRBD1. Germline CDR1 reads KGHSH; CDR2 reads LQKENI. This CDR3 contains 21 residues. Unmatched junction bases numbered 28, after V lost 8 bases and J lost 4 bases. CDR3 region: CASRILRALGVPTGEYNEQFF. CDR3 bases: TGTGCCAGCCGGATCCTGAGGGCATTGGGGGTACCGACAGGGGAGTACAATGAGCAGTTCTTC.

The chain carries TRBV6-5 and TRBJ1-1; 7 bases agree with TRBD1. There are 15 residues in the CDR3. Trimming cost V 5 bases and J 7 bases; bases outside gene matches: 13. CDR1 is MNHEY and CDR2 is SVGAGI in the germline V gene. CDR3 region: CASSSIGGARGEAFF. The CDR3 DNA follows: TGTGCCAGCAGTAGTATAGGGGGCGCCCGGGGTGAAGCTTTCTTT.

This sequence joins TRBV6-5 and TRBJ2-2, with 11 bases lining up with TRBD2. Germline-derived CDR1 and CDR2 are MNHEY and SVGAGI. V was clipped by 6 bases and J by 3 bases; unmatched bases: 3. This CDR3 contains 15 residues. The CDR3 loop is CASSRTSGYTGELFF. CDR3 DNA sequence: TGTGCCAGCAGCAGGACTAGCGGGTACACCGGGGAGCTGTTTTTT.

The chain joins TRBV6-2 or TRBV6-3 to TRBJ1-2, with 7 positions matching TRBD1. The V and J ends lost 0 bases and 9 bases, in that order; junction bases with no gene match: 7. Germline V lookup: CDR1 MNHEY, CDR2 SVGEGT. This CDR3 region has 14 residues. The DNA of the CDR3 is TGTGCCAGCAGTTACTCCGGACCAGGGGGTAGCTACACCTTC. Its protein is CASSYSGPGGSYTF.

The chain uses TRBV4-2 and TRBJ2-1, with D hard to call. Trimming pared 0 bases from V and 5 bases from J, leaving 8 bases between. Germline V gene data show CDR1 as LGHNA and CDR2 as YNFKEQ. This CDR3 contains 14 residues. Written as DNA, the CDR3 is TGTGCCAGCAGCCAAGACCCTCATGACAATGAGCAGTTCTTC. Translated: CASSQDPHDNEQFF.

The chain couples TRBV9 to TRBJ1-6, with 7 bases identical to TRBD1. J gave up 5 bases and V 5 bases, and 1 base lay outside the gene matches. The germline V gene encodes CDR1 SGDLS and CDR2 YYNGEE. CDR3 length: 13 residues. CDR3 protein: CASSDRDNSPLHF. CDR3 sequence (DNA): TGTGCCAGCAGTGACAGGGATAATTCACCCCTCCACTTT.

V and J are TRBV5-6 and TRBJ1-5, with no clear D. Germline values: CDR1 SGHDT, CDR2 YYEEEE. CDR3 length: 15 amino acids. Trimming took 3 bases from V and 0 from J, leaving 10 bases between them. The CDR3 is CASSSFSVSNQPQHF. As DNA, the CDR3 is TGTGCCAGCAGCTCTTTTAGTGTTAGCAATCAGCCCCAGCATTTT.

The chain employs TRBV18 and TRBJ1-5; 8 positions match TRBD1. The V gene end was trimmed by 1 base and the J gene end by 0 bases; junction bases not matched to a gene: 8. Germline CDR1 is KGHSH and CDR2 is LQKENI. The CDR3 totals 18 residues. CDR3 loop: CASSPRAGGAYSNQPQHF. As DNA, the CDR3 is TGTGCCAGCTCACCACGGGCAGGGGGCGCCTATAGCAATCAGCCCCAGCATTTT.

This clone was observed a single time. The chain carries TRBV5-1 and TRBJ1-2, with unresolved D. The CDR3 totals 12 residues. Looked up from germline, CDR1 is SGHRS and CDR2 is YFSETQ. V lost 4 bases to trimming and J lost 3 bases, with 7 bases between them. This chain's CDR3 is CASSGNHYGYTF. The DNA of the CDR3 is TGCGCCAGCAGCGGCAACCACTATGGCTACACCTTC.

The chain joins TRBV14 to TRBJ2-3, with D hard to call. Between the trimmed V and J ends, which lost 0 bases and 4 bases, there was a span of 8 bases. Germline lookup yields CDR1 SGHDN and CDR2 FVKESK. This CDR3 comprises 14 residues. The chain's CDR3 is CASSQDRSADTQYF. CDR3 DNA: TGTGCCAGCAGCCAAGATCGCAGCGCAGATACGCAGTATTTT.

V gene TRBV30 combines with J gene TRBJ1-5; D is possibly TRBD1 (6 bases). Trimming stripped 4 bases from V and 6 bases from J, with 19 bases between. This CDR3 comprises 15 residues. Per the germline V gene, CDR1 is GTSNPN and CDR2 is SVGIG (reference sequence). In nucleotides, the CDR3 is TGTGCCTGGAAAAGTCCGACAGGCGGTTTTCAGCCCCAGCATTTT. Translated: CAWKSPTGGFQPQHF.

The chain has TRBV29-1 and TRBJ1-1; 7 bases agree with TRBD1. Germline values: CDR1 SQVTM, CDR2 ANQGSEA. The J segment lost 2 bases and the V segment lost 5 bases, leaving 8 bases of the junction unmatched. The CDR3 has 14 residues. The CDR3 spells CSVSRGTANTEAFF. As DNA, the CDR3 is TGCAGCGTTTCGCGCGGGACAGCTAACACTGAAGCTTTCTTT. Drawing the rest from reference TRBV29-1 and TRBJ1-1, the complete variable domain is SAVISQKPSRDICQRGTSLTIQCQVDSQVTMMFWYRQQPGQSLTLIATANQGSEATYESGFVIDKFPISRPNLTFSTLTVSNMSPEDSSIYLCSVSRGTANTEAFFGQGTRLTVV.

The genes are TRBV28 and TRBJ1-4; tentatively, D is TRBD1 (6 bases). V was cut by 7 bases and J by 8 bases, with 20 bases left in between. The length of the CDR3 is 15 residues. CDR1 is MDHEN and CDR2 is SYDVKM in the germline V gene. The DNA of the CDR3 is TGTGCCAGCACCCGAGGGGCAGGGGTAAGGGAAAAACTGTTTTTT. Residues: CASTRGAGVREKLFF. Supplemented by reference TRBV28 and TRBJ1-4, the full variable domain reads DVKVTQSSRYLVKRTGEKVFLECVQDMDHENMFWYRQDPGLGLRLIYFSYDVKMKEKGDIPEGYSVSREKKERFSLILESASTNQTSMYLCASTRGAGVREKLFFGSGTQLSVL.

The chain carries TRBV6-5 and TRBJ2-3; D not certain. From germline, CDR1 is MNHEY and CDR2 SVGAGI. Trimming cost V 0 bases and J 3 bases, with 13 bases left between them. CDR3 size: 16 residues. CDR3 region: CASSYSETVLTDTQYF. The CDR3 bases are TGTGCCAGCAGTTACTCGGAAACGGTTCTGACAGATACGCAGTATTTT.

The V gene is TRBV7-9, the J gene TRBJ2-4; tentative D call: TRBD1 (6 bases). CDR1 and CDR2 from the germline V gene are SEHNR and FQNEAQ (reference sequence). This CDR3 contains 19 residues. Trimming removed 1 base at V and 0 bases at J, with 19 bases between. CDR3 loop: CASSLGHPGAVLAKNIQYF. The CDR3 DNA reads TGTGCCAGCAGCTTAGGCCATCCAGGGGCAGTACTAGCCAAAAACATTCAGTACTTC.

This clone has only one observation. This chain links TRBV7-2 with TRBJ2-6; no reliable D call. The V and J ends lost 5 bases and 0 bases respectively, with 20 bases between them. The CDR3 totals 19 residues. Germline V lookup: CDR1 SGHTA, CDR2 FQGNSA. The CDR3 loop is CASSRLTWQKGSGANVLTF. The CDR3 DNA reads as TGTGCCAGCAGCCGTCTTACCTGGCAGAAAGGCTCTGGGGCCAACGTCCTGACTTTC.